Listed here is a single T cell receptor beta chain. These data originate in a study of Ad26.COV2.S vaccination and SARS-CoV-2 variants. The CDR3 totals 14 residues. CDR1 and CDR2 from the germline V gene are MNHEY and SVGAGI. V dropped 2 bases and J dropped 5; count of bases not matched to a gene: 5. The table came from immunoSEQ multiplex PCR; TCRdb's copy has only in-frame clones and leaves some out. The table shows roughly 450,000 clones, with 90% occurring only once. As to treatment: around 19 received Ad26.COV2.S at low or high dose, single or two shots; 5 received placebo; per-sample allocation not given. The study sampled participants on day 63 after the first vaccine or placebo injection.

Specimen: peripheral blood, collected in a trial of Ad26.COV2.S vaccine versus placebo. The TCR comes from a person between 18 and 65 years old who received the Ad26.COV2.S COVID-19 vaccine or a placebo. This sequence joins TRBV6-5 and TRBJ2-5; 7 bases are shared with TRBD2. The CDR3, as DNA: TGTGCCAGCAGTTACGCGGGGCGGGAGGAGACCCAGTACTTC. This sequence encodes CASSYAGREETQYF.